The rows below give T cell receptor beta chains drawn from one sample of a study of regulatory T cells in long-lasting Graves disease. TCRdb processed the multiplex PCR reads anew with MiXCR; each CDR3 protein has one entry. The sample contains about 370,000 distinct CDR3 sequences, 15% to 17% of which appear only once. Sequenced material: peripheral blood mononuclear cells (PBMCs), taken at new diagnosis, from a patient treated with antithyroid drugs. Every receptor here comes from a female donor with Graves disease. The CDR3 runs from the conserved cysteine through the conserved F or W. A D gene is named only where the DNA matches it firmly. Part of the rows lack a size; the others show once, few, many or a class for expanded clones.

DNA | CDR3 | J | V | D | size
TGTGCCAGCAAGAGGGCGGGGAATGAAAAACTGTTTTTT | CASKRAGNEKLFF | TRBJ1-4 | TRBV6-1 | - | -
TGTGCCAGCAGCCCCGGACAGGGAGATGAAGCTTTCTTT | CASSPGQGDEAFF | TRBJ1-1 | TRBV3-1 | TRBD1 | many
TGTGCCAGCAGTTTATCGGTGGGGACAGACAATCAGCCCCAGCATTTT | CASSLSVGTDNQPQHF | TRBJ1-5 | TRBV12-3/TRBV12-4 | TRBD1 | many
TGTGCCAGCAGCGCGGGGACAGGGACCTACTACGAGCAGTACTTC | CASSAGTGTYYEQYF | TRBJ2-7 | TRBV9 | TRBD1 | many
TGTGCCAGCAGCTTATCGGCCGGGACAGGGATGTTGGGGGCCAACGTCCTGACTTTC | CASSLSAGTGMLGANVLTF | TRBJ2-6 | TRBV7-3 | TRBD1 | -
TGCAGTGCTTCTACACCGGGACAGGGAAATGAAAAACTGTTTTTT | CSASTPGQGNEKLFF | TRBJ1-4 | TRBV20-1 | TRBD1 | many
TGCGCCAGCAGCCACGGACAGGAACCTCCACTAGCCAAAAACATTCAGTACTTC | CASSHGQEPPLAKNIQYF | TRBJ2-4 | TRBV5-1 | TRBD1 | -
TGTGCCTGGAGTATCCCGGGACTAGCGGGATACAATGAGCAGTTCTTC | CAWSIPGLAGYNEQFF | TRBJ2-1 | TRBV30 | TRBD2 | many
TGTGCCAGCAGCCAAAAAAGGGGACAGTCCCACCGGGAGCTGTTTTTT | CASSQKRGQSHRELFF | TRBJ2-2 | TRBV7-2 | TRBD1 | few
TGTGCCAGTAGTATGGACCTCAGCCACTACGAGCAGTACTTC | CASSMDLSHYEQYF | TRBJ2-7 | TRBV19 | - | -
TGTGCCAGCAGCCAAGAAGGAGGGTTCGGGGCTGGGGCCAACGTCCTGACTTTC | CASSQEGGFGAGANVLTF | TRBJ2-6 | TRBV14 | - | many
TGTGCCAGCAGCGTAGGACAGGACCCAGATGGAACTGAAGCTTTCTTT | CASSVGQDPDGTEAFF | TRBJ1-1 | TRBV9 | - | -
TGTGCCAGCAGTGAACTTCCGGGAGGACGCCGCGGATTGAATGAGCAGTTCTTC | CASSELPGGRRGLNEQFF | TRBJ2-1 | TRBV6-2/TRBV6-3 | TRBD2 | many
TGTGCCAGCATCTTAGCGGTAAACACCGGGGAGCTGTTTTTT | CASILAVNTGELFF | TRBJ2-2 | TRBV12-3/TRBV12-4 | - | few
TGCAGTGCGGACAGGACTAGCGGGGGGCCAGAAGACAATGAGCAGTTCTTC | CSADRTSGGPEDNEQFF | TRBJ2-1 | TRBV20-1 | TRBD2 | many
TGTGCCAGCAGCCAAGGTGCAGGGACAAACACCGGGGAGCTGTTTTTT | CASSQGAGTNTGELFF | TRBJ2-2 | TRBV3-1 | - | many
TGCAGTGCTAGCCGGAGGACAGACACCGGGGAGCTGTTTTTT | CSASRRTDTGELFF | TRBJ2-2 | TRBV20-1 | - | -
TGCGCCAGCAATAAGCGGGAGGGGTACAATGAGCAGTTCTTC | CASNKREGYNEQFF | TRBJ2-1 | TRBV5-1 | TRBD2 | -
TGTGCCAGCACCCTGACAGGGGGCGCGGGCGAGCAGTACTTC | CASTLTGGAGEQYF | TRBJ2-7 | TRBV12-3/TRBV12-4 | TRBD1 | many
TGTGCCAGTAGCCTTAAGCGTGCCTATAATTCACCCCTCCACTTT | CASSLKRAYNSPLHF | TRBJ1-6 | TRBV19 | - | few
TGCAGTGCCCCCCATCGGGGTCTTCCTAATAATGAGCAGTTCTTC | CSAPHRGLPNNEQFF | TRBJ2-1 | TRBV20-1 | - | many
TGTGCCAGCAGGCCCGGGGGGCAAGAGACCCAGTACTTC | CASRPGGQETQYF | TRBJ2-5 | TRBV12-3/TRBV12-4 | TRBD2 | many
TGTGCCAGCAGTTTTTCAGCGAATTCACCCCTCCACTTT | CASSFSANSPLHF | TRBJ1-6 | TRBV12-3/TRBV12-4 | - | many
TGTGCCAGCAGCTTTGTCCCCCCCCAGGGGACGGGTGACTATGGCTACACCTTC | CASSFVPPQGTGDYGYTF | TRBJ1-2 | TRBV5-5 | - | -
TGCAGCGTTGAATTTGACGGCCCCCACGAGCAGTACTTC | CSVEFDGPHEQYF | TRBJ2-7 | TRBV29-1 | - | many
TGCGCCAGCAGCCTTAATAGTAATTCACCCCTCCACTTT | CASSLNSNSPLHF | TRBJ1-6 | TRBV5-1 | - | many
TGTGCCAGCAGTCTTCCCGCGGGGATCACCTACGAGCAGTACTTC | CASSLPAGITYEQYF | TRBJ2-7 | TRBV6-1 | - | many
TGTGCCAGCAGGCAGGACAGGGGGTTCTACAATGAGCAGTTCTTC | CASRQDRGFYNEQFF | TRBJ2-1 | TRBV5-6 | TRBD1 | few
TGTGCCAGCAGCCAAGCGAACAGCGAAGCTTTCTTT | CASSQANSEAFF | TRBJ1-1 | TRBV3-1 | - | medium-sized
TGTGCCAGCAGCTTAGATCGAGGACAGGGTGCTTCACCCCTCCACTTT | CASSLDRGQGASPLHF | TRBJ1-6 | TRBV11-2 | TRBD1 | many
TGTGCCAGCAGCCAAGATCCGGACAGGGGTTCCAATCAGCCCCAGCATTTT | CASSQDPDRGSNQPQHF | TRBJ1-5 | TRBV14 | TRBD1 | -
TGCGCCAGCAGCCTCCTCTTCAGCGGGACTCGACTCACAGATACGCAGTATTTT | CASSLLFSGTRLTDTQYF | TRBJ2-3 | TRBV4-1 | TRBD2 | -
TGTGCCACCAGTGACAACAGTCCGGGACCCAGCACAGATACGCAGTATTTT | CATSDNSPGPSTDTQYF | TRBJ2-3 | TRBV24-1 | - | many
TGTGCCAGCAGCGGGGGGCAGGGGAATCTGAACACTGAAGCTTTCTTT | CASSGGQGNLNTEAFF | TRBJ1-1 | TRBV9 | - | few
TGTGCCAGCAGCTTACCTAAGACTAGCGGGGGGGAGACCCAGTACTTC | CASSLPKTSGGETQYF | TRBJ2-5 | TRBV7-8 | TRBD2 | many
TGTGCCAGCAGTCCCGACAGCACCTACAATGAGCAGTTCTTC | CASSPDSTYNEQFF | TRBJ2-1 | TRBV28 | - | many
TGTGCCAGCAGCCAAGATAGGACAACCCGCCACACTGAAGCTTTCTTT | CASSQDRTTRHTEAFF | TRBJ1-1 | TRBV14 | - | many
TGTGCCAGCAGTTGGGCGGAGACCGGGGAGCTGTTTTTT | CASSWAETGELFF | TRBJ2-2 | TRBV27 | - | many
TGTGCCAGTAGGTTAACTAGCGGGAGAATCGCAGATACGCAGTATTTT | CASRLTSGRIADTQYF | TRBJ2-3 | TRBV19 | TRBD2 | -
TGTGCCAGCAGTTTATCCGGGACGGTCAATGAGCAGTTCTTC | CASSLSGTVNEQFF | TRBJ2-1 | TRBV28 | - | many
TGTGCCAGCAGGTTACGGGACTCCTACGAGCAGTACTTC | CASRLRDSYEQYF | TRBJ2-7 | TRBV12-3/TRBV12-4 | - | many
TGTGCCAGCAGTGCTGATAGCGGGAGGGTAGAGCAGTTCTTC | CASSADSGRVEQFF | TRBJ2-1 | TRBV28 | TRBD2 | -
TGTGCCAGCAGCTTAAATTCGGGTGAGCAGTTCTTC | CASSLNSGEQFF | TRBJ2-1 | TRBV7-9 | - | many
TGTGCCAGCAGCCTTATCCCGACAGGCTTAAACACTGAAGCTTTCTTT | CASSLIPTGLNTEAFF | TRBJ1-1 | TRBV28 | - | many
TGCAGTGCCGGACTACCAGACGGAAATGAGCAGTTCTTC | CSAGLPDGNEQFF | TRBJ2-1 | TRBV20-1 | - | many
TGTGCCTGGAGTCCTAGCCGGCTTCCTGGAAACACCATATATTTT | CAWSPSRLPGNTIYF | TRBJ1-3 | TRBV30 | - | -
TGTGCCCAACGGTCCGGGACTGATTACCGGCATGAGCAGTTCTTC | CAQRSGTDYRHEQFF | TRBJ2-1 | TRBV2 | - | many
TGTGCCAGCAGTTTAAGGGGCGGGACCGGGGAGCTGTTTTTT | CASSLRGGTGELFF | TRBJ2-2 | TRBV12-3/TRBV12-4 | - | many
TGTGCCAGCAGCTTGCGATCGGGGTCCTACGAGCAGTACTTC | CASSLRSGSYEQYF | TRBJ2-7 | TRBV27 | - | -
TGTGCCTGGAGTCGGGACAGATACAATGAGCAGTTCTTC | CAWSRDRYNEQFF | TRBJ2-1 | TRBV30 | TRBD1 | many
TGTGCCAGCAGTTACGAAATTGAAGAAGCTTTCTTT | CASSYEIEEAFF | TRBJ1-1 | TRBV6-5 | - | -
TGTGCCAGCAGCCAAGGCTCCCCAGGCGAGGGTACGCAGTATTTT | CASSQGSPGEGTQYF | TRBJ2-3 | TRBV3-1 | - | many
TGCAGTGCTAGGAGAGTATATAGCAATCAGCCCCAGCATTTT | CSARRVYSNQPQHF | TRBJ1-5 | TRBV20-1 | - | many
TGTGCCACCGCCCTCGGGGAGACCCAGTACTTC | CATALGETQYF | TRBJ2-5 | TRBV24-1 | - | many
TGTGCCAGCAGCCAAAGGACAGGGGATGGCTACACCTTC | CASSQRTGDGYTF | TRBJ1-2 | TRBV3-1 | TRBD1 | many
TGTGCCAGCGGCACACGGGAGGGCCTTGGGGATGAGCAGTTCTTC | CASGTREGLGDEQFF | TRBJ2-1 | TRBV6-1 | TRBD2 | -
TGTGCCAGCAGCGGACAGGCTCACGAGCAGTACTTC | CASSGQAHEQYF | TRBJ2-7 | TRBV7-9 | TRBD1 | few
TGTGCCAGCACCAGGCGAGGGACAGGGGGCGCCTCTGGGGCCAACGTCCTGACTTTC | CASTRRGTGGASGANVLTF | TRBJ2-6 | TRBV5-5 | TRBD1 | many